Listed below are T cell receptor beta chains from one sample, sequenced in a study of cytomegalovirus exposure and HLA in healthy donors. Produced via immunoSEQ multiplex PCR; TCRdb's table is partial and in-frame only. The profile covers 150,000 to 200,000 clones, with 80% to 90% appearing a single time and around 1.6% taken by the ten largest. The sample taken for sequencing was PBMCs. Receptors originate from a middle-aged man in good health and CMV-seropositive. Each CDR3 is given with its conserved first and last residue. Fields, in order: clone size, V gene, J gene, D gene, CDR3 protein, CDR3 DNA. The D gene is left open where the match is weak. The size entry is marked missing in some rows and otherwise reads once, few, many or a size class.

clone_size: once
v_call: TRBV7-2
j_call: TRBJ2-5
d_call: TRBD2
cdr3_aa: CASSLATSGYQETQYF
cdr3_nt: TGTGCCAGCAGCTTAGCGACTAGCGGCTACCAAGAGACCCAGTACTTC

clone_size: -
v_call: TRBV10-3
j_call: TRBJ2-7
d_call: -
cdr3_aa: CAISDNSRTYEQYF
cdr3_nt: TGTGCCATCAGTGACAACAGCCGAACCTACGAGCAGTACTTC

clone_size: -
v_call: TRBV7-8
j_call: TRBJ2-1
d_call: TRBD2
cdr3_aa: CASSLGLAGNNEQFF
cdr3_nt: TGTGCCAGCAGCTTAGGACTAGCGGGGAACAATGAGCAGTTCTTC

clone_size: -
v_call: TRBV5-1
j_call: TRBJ2-7
d_call: TRBD1
cdr3_aa: CASSFGRGYYEQYF
cdr3_nt: TGCGCCAGCAGCTTCGGCAGGGGGTACTACGAGCAGTACTTC

clone_size: -
v_call: TRBV30
j_call: TRBJ1-3
d_call: -
cdr3_aa: CAWQWTAAGNTIYF
cdr3_nt: TGTGCCTGGCAGTGGACAGCTGCCGGAAACACCATATATTTT

clone_size: once
v_call: TRBV11-2
j_call: TRBJ2-7
d_call: TRBD2
cdr3_aa: CASSLRFTGGHSYEQYF
cdr3_nt: TGTGCCAGCAGCTTAAGGTTCACGGGAGGCCACTCCTACGAGCAGTACTTC

clone_size: -
v_call: TRBV5-1
j_call: TRBJ2-5
d_call: TRBD2
cdr3_aa: CASTPAGLQETQYF
cdr3_nt: TGCGCCAGCACCCCAGCGGGACTACAAGAAACCCAGTACTTC

clone_size: -
v_call: TRBV10-3
j_call: TRBJ1-1
d_call: -
cdr3_aa: CAISPKVIQGMNTEAFF
cdr3_nt: TGTGCCATCAGCCCAAAAGTCATACAGGGAATGAACACTGAAGCTTTCTTT

clone_size: -
v_call: TRBV6-1
j_call: TRBJ1-5
d_call: -
cdr3_aa: CASSEAIKGSAADSNQPQHF
cdr3_nt: TGTGCCAGCAGTGAAGCCATCAAGGGTTCGGCAGCGGATAGCAATCAGCCCCAGCATTTT

clone_size: -
v_call: TRBV5-4
j_call: TRBJ1-5
d_call: TRBD1
cdr3_aa: CASSSGTEPNQPQHF
cdr3_nt: TGTGCCAGCAGCTCCGGGACAGAACCCAATCAGCCCCAGCATTTT

clone_size: few
v_call: TRBV7-2
j_call: TRBJ2-6
d_call: TRBD2
cdr3_aa: CASSSRAGLSGANVLTF
cdr3_nt: TGTGCCAGCAGCTCTCGGGCGGGACTATCCGGGGCCAACGTCCTGACTTTC

clone_size: few
v_call: TRBV9
j_call: TRBJ2-1
d_call: -
cdr3_aa: CASSPVTSWHEQFF
cdr3_nt: TGTGCCAGCAGCCCGGTCACTAGCTGGCATGAGCAGTTCTTC

clone_size: -
v_call: TRBV7-2
j_call: TRBJ1-2
d_call: -
cdr3_aa: CASSLEWGGGYGYTF
cdr3_nt: TGTGCCAGCAGCTTAGAATGGGGAGGGGGCTATGGCTACACCTTC

clone_size: few
v_call: TRBV12-5
j_call: TRBJ2-3
d_call: TRBD2
cdr3_aa: CASATSGNEDTQYF
cdr3_nt: TGTGCTAGCGCGACTAGCGGGAATGAAGATACGCAGTATTTT

clone_size: few
v_call: TRBV6-1
j_call: TRBJ2-1
d_call: -
cdr3_aa: CASSIKYSNEQFF
cdr3_nt: TGTGCCAGCAGTATTAAATACTCCAATGAGCAGTTCTTC

clone_size: once
v_call: TRBV7-6
j_call: TRBJ1-3
d_call: -
cdr3_aa: CASSFRAGIVSGNTIYF
cdr3_nt: TGTGCCAGCAGCTTTCGGGCAGGGATAGTCTCTGGAAACACCATATATTTT

clone_size: -
v_call: TRBV5-1
j_call: TRBJ2-7
d_call: TRBD1
cdr3_aa: CASSSGQGVGVEQYF
cdr3_nt: TGCGCCAGCAGCTCGGGACAGGGGGTAGGGGTCGAGCAGTACTTC

clone_size: -
v_call: TRBV11-2
j_call: TRBJ2-3
d_call: TRBD2
cdr3_aa: CASSSTSGARTDTQYF
cdr3_nt: TGTGCCAGCAGCTCTACTAGCGGGGCCCGCACAGATACGCAGTATTTT

clone_size: -
v_call: TRBV6-1
j_call: TRBJ1-2
d_call: -
cdr3_aa: CASTPGGGAIYGYTF
cdr3_nt: TGTGCCAGCACCCCCGGGGGGGGCGCGATCTATGGCTACACCTTC

clone_size: -
v_call: TRBV6-6
j_call: TRBJ1-5
d_call: -
cdr3_aa: CAIRGYNQPQHF
cdr3_nt: TGTGCCATTCGGGGGTACAATCAGCCCCAGCATTTT

clone_size: -
v_call: TRBV4-1
j_call: TRBJ1-6
d_call: -
cdr3_aa: CASSDRSRGDSPLHF
cdr3_nt: TGCGCCAGCAGCGACCGCAGCAGGGGTGATTCACCCCTCCACTTT

clone_size: once
v_call: TRBV27
j_call: TRBJ2-5
d_call: -
cdr3_aa: CASSPLGGQETQYF
cdr3_nt: TGTGCCAGCAGTCCCTTAGGAGGCCAAGAGACCCAGTACTTC

clone_size: -
v_call: TRBV7-9
j_call: TRBJ1-5
d_call: -
cdr3_aa: CASSLVGWGGSNQPQHF
cdr3_nt: TGTGCCAGCAGCTTAGTAGGTTGGGGGGGGAGCAATCAGCCCCAGCATTTT

clone_size: once
v_call: TRBV18
j_call: TRBJ1-1
d_call: -
cdr3_aa: CASSPGSLNTEAFF
cdr3_nt: TGTGCCAGCTCACCTGGCAGTTTGAACACTGAAGCTTTCTTT

clone_size: once
v_call: TRBV2
j_call: TRBJ2-1
d_call: TRBD2
cdr3_aa: CASSVIAGANEQFF
cdr3_nt: TGTGCCAGCAGTGTTATAGCGGGAGCGAATGAGCAGTTCTTC

clone_size: once
v_call: TRBV6-1
j_call: TRBJ1-3
d_call: -
cdr3_aa: CASSDGLMGGNTIYF
cdr3_nt: TGTGCCAGCAGCGACGGACTGATGGGTGGAAACACCATATATTTT

clone_size: -
v_call: TRBV27
j_call: TRBJ1-1
d_call: -
cdr3_aa: CASSKRTDLNTEAFF
cdr3_nt: TGTGCCAGCTCGAAGCGGACAGACCTGAACACTGAAGCTTTCTTT

clone_size: -
v_call: TRBV5-1
j_call: TRBJ1-3
d_call: -
cdr3_aa: CASSASGGAGNTIYF
cdr3_nt: TGCGCCAGCAGCGCCAGCGGGGGGGCTGGAAACACCATATATTTT

clone_size: -
v_call: TRBV5-8
j_call: TRBJ2-3
d_call: -
cdr3_aa: CASSLGGTDTQYF
cdr3_nt: TGTGCCAGCAGCTTGGGAGGTACCGATACGCAGTATTTT

clone_size: -
v_call: TRBV6-5
j_call: TRBJ2-7
d_call: TRBD2
cdr3_aa: CASSIGTSAKYEQYF
cdr3_nt: TGTGCCAGCAGCATAGGGACTAGCGCTAAATACGAGCAGTACTTC

clone_size: -
v_call: TRBV7-2
j_call: TRBJ2-7
d_call: -
cdr3_aa: CASSFDKYEQYF
cdr3_nt: TGTGCCAGCAGCTTCGACAAATACGAGCAGTACTTC

clone_size: -
v_call: TRBV7-2
j_call: TRBJ2-1
d_call: -
cdr3_aa: CASSLRGGTGNEQFF
cdr3_nt: TGTGCCAGCAGCTTACGTGGCGGGACTGGGAATGAGCAGTTCTTC

clone_size: -
v_call: TRBV6-5
j_call: TRBJ1-2
d_call: TRBD1
cdr3_aa: CASSTTGLSIYGYTF
cdr3_nt: TGTGCCAGCAGTACGACAGGGTTATCTATCTATGGCTACACCTTC

clone_size: -
v_call: TRBV11-2
j_call: TRBJ1-2
d_call: -
cdr3_aa: CASSPSPTRNYGYTF
cdr3_nt: TGTGCCAGCAGCCCGAGTCCGACACGAAACTATGGCTACACCTTC

clone_size: -
v_call: TRBV7-8
j_call: TRBJ1-5
d_call: -
cdr3_aa: CASSLRQSNQPQHF
cdr3_nt: TGTGCCAGCAGCTTACGACAGAGCAATCAGCCCCAGCATTTT

clone_size: -
v_call: TRBV6-6
j_call: TRBJ1-5
d_call: -
cdr3_aa: CASTGQSNQPQHF
cdr3_nt: TGTGCCAGCACTGGACAGAGCAATCAGCCCCAGCATTTT

clone_size: -
v_call: TRBV27
j_call: TRBJ1-1
d_call: -
cdr3_aa: CASSLSQGQNTEAFF
cdr3_nt: TGTGCCAGCAGTTTAAGTCAGGGGCAGAACACTGAAGCTTTCTTT

clone_size: -
v_call: TRBV5-1
j_call: TRBJ2-7
d_call: TRBD1
cdr3_aa: CASSSGTGPSYEQYF
cdr3_nt: TGCGCCAGCAGCTCCGGGACAGGGCCCTCCTACGAGCAGTACTTC

clone_size: -
v_call: TRBV18
j_call: TRBJ1-5
d_call: -
cdr3_aa: CASSPGDNQPQHF
cdr3_nt: TGTGCCAGCTCACCAGGAGACAATCAGCCCCAGCATTTT

clone_size: -
v_call: TRBV29-1
j_call: TRBJ1-1
d_call: TRBD1
cdr3_aa: CSVGPGQGANTEAFF
cdr3_nt: TGCAGCGTCGGTCCCGGACAGGGGGCAAACACTGAAGCTTTCTTT

clone_size: -
v_call: TRBV15
j_call: TRBJ2-7
d_call: -
cdr3_aa: CATSRDPIYEQYF
cdr3_nt: TGTGCCACCAGCAGAGATCCCATCTACGAGCAGTACTTC

clone_size: few
v_call: TRBV15
j_call: TRBJ2-5
d_call: -
cdr3_aa: CATSPGTKTYQETQYF
cdr3_nt: TGTGCCACCAGCCCCGGGACAAAAACGTACCAAGAGACCCAGTACTTC

clone_size: -
v_call: TRBV27
j_call: TRBJ2-7
d_call: -
cdr3_aa: CASSGAGSYNYEQYF
cdr3_nt: TGTGCCAGCAGTGGGGCGGGGTCCTATAACTACGAGCAGTACTTC